These 26 T cell receptor beta chains were sequenced from one sample in a study of identical twins. TCRdb used MiXCR to reprocess the 5' RACE reads, holding one entry per CDR3 protein. The sample shows about 690,000 distinct CDR3 sequences, over 5% of them seen only once. The specimen was naive T cells sorted from blood. All receptors derive from a man between 18 and 35 years old in good health.

V is TRBV5-6 and J is TRBJ2-1; 7 bases fit TRBD1. Germline CDR1 is SGHDT and CDR2 is YYEEEE. The CDR3 spans 14 residues. The V gene end was trimmed by 3 bases and the J gene end by 8 bases; junction bases not matched to a gene: 8. Here the CDR3 DNA reads TGTGCCAGCAGCTCGCGACAGGGCGGAGATGAGCAGTTCTTC. Translation gives CASSSRQGGDEQFF.

In its sample, this clonotype was seen many times. The rearrangement joins TRBV6-2 or TRBV6-3 to TRBJ2-3, with 12 bases lining up with TRBD2. The germline gives CDR1 MNHEY, CDR2 SVGEGT. CDR3 length: 16 amino acids. The V gene end was trimmed by 6 bases and the J gene end by 2 bases; junction bases not matched to a gene: 6. Here the CDR3 DNA reads TGTGCCAGCAGCTTCGGACTAGCGGGATACACAGATACGCAGTATTTT. The encoded protein is CASSFGLAGYTDTQYF.

The V and J genes are TRBV5-6 and TRBJ1-5, with D unclear. The CDR3 extends over 19 amino acids. Trimming took 1 base from V and 0 from J, leaving 20 bases between them. The germline gives CDR1 SGHDT, CDR2 YYEEEE. The CDR3 region is CASSLYQRARHDSNQPQHF. As DNA, the CDR3 is TGTGCCAGCAGCTTGTATCAACGGGCGAGGCATGATAGCAATCAGCCCCAGCATTTT.

The chain couples TRBV24-1 to TRBJ2-7; D is possibly TRBD2 (6 bases). Germline V CDR1 and CDR2: KGHDR, SFDVKD. Trimming removed 4 bases at V and 2 bases at J, with 11 bases between. The CDR3 consists of 14 residues. DNA of the CDR3: TGTGCCACCAGTGAGGCTAGCGACCCCTACGAGCAGTACGTC. Protein: CATSEASDPYEQYV.

CDR3 sequence (DNA): TGTGCCAGCAGCTTTACGGGGACGGGGAACACTGAAGCTTTCTTT. It specifies CASSFTGTGNTEAFF. The chain is built from TRBV5-5 and TRBJ1-1; D may be TRBD1 (5 bases). With 2 bases removed from V and 1 base from J, the gap between germline ends came to 12 bases. CDR3 size: 15 residues. Germline V gene data show CDR1 as SGHKS and CDR2 as YYEKEE (reference sequence). Based on the CDR3 plus reference TRBV5-5 and TRBJ1-1, the full variable domain is DAGVTQSPTHLIKTRGQQVTLRCSPISGHKSVSWYQQVLGQGPQFIFQYYEKEERGRGNFPDRFSARQFPNYSSELNVNALLLGDSALYLCASSFTGTGNTEAFFGQGTRLTVV.

This clonotype has more than one count but fewer than ten. The rearrangement uses TRBV15 and TRBJ1-2, with 8 bases fitting TRBD1. This CDR3 is built from 13 residues. Germline assignment: CDR1 LNHNV and CDR2 YYDKDF (reference sequence). V shed 9 bases and J 8 bases; nucleotides not matched to a gene: 11. The CDR3: CATNPDRVGGYTF. Written as DNA, the CDR3 is TGTGCCACTAACCCGGACAGGGTAGGCGGCTACACCTTC.

This clonotype was seen only a few times. The CDR3 loop is CASSHGGGLTGELFF. The CDR3 DNA sequence: TGTGCCAGCAGCCACGGAGGGGGACTCACCGGGGAGCTGTTTTTT. The chain recombines TRBV9 with TRBJ2-2; TRBD1 or TRBD2 may be the D gene (6 bases each). CDR3 length: 15 amino acids. Trimming removed 4 bases at V and 4 bases at J, with 14 bases between. CDR1 SGDLS and CDR2 YYNGEE come from the germline V gene. The full variable domain, rest sourced from reference TRBV9 and TRBJ2-2, is DSGVTQTPKHLITATGQRVTLRCSPRSGDLSVYWYQQSLDQGLQFLIQYYNGEERAKGNILERFSAQQFPDLHSELNLSSLELGDSALYFCASSHGGGLTGELFFGEGSRLTVL.

This clonotype was observed many times. The chain combines TRBV29-1 with TRBJ2-1; 9 bases fit TRBD2. Trimming removed 4 bases from V and 9 bases from J; junction bases left unmatched: 1. From germline, CDR1 is SQVTM and CDR2 ANQGSEA. The CDR3 loop spans 11 amino acids. Here the CDR3 reads CSVGAGGEQFF. For the CDR3, the DNA is TGCAGCGTTGGAGCGGGGGGTGAGCAGTTCTTC.

CDR3 residues: CASSQFGTGGGEQYV. The DNA for the CDR3 is TGTGCCAGCAGCCAATTCGGGACAGGGGGCGGCGAGCAGTACGTC. The chain uses TRBV5-5 and TRBJ2-7; the match to TRBD1 covers 12 bases. Germline V gene lookup returns CDR1 SGHKS and CDR2 YYEKEE (reference sequence). This CDR3 spans 15 amino acids. The ends lost 4 bases at V and 6 bases at J; junction bases unmatched: 8.

This clonotype was found a few times. The chain carries TRBV28 and TRBJ2-1, with TRBD2 matching 11 bases. Germline-derived CDR1 and CDR2 are MDHEN and SYDVKM. The trim removed 2 bases at V and 5 bases at J, leaving 8 bases unmatched. This CDR3 is 17 amino acids long. CDR3 residues: CASSLVAGGFPHNEQFF. DNA of the CDR3: TGTGCCAGCAGTTTAGTAGCGGGAGGGTTCCCACACAATGAGCAGTTCTTC.

This clonotype was detected many times. V and J are TRBV20-1 and TRBJ1-5; TRBD1 matches at 7 bases. Trimming took 6 bases from V and 7 from J; bases not matched to a gene: 12. This CDR3 comprises 14 residues. The germline V gene encodes CDR1 DFQATT and CDR2 SNEGSKA (reference sequence). CDR3 region: CSALAGGIWQPQHF. CDR3 coding DNA: TGCAGTGCGTTGGCAGGGGGAATCTGGCAGCCCCAGCATTTT.

This clonotype was seen ten or more times. The CDR3, as DNA: TGTGCCAGCGGGGGCCTCGGGGAGCTGTTTTTT. This sequence encodes CASGGLGELFF. The chain recombines TRBV9 with TRBJ2-2; possible D gene TRBD1, 6 bases. The CDR3 covers 11 residues. With 7 bases removed from V and 7 bases from J, the gap between germline ends came to 8 bases. Looked up from germline, CDR1 is SGDLS and CDR2 is YYNGEE.

This clonotype was counted many times. V and J are TRBV30 and TRBJ2-7; 10 bases align to TRBD2. The length of the CDR3 is 12 residues. Germline V gene lookup returns CDR1 GTSNPN and CDR2 SVGIG (reference sequence). After removal of 4 bases from V and 8 bases from J, the junction contained 5 bases not matched to a gene. Here the CDR3 DNA reads TGTGCCTGGAAGTCAGCGGGAGGGAAGCAGTACTTC. This sequence encodes CAWKSAGGKQYF.

This clonotype was detected only a few times. The rearrangement links TRBV18 to TRBJ1-2, with D uncertain. The CDR3 covers 19 residues. V was pared by 0 bases and J by 3 bases, with 23 bases between. Germline assignment: CDR1 KGHSH and CDR2 LQKENI. Written as DNA, the CDR3 is TGTGCCAGCTCACCACCGAGTCAGATTGCTATCCCCGGCGACTATGGCTACACCTTC. It encodes CASSPPSQIAIPGDYGYTF. The whole variable domain, filled in from reference TRBV18 and TRBJ1-2, reads NAGVMQNPRHLVRRRGQEARLRCSPMKGHSHVYWYRQLPEEGLKFMVYLQKENIIDESGMPKERFSAEFPKEGPSILRIQQVVRGDSAAYFCASSPPSQIAIPGDYGYTFGSGTRLTVV.

There are many counts of this clonotype. This chain connects TRBV20-1 to TRBJ2-1; no firm D call. The V end lost 7 bases, the J end lost 4 bases, and 26 bases lay between the germline ends. CDR1 and CDR2 (germline): DFQATT, SNEGSKA (reference sequence). The CDR3 extends over 17 amino acids. The CDR3 region has the DNA TGCAGTGTGGCTCGTCTTGACTCCCGAGCCCCTTACAATGAGCAGTTCTTC. The encoded protein is CSVARLDSRAPYNEQFF.

This clonotype has only a few counts. V gene TRBV7-9 combines with J gene TRBJ1-5; perhaps TRBD1 as D (5 bases). CDR1 is SEHNR, CDR2 FQNEAQ, per germline (reference sequence). This CDR3 region has 15 residues. The V end was cut by 5 bases, the J end by 7 bases, with 18 bases between. For the CDR3, the DNA is TGTGCCAGCAGCCCGGGACCGGGGTATGGACAGCCCCAGCATTTT. Translating it yields CASSPGPGYGQPQHF. The full variable domain, with the rest looked up from reference TRBV7-9 and TRBJ1-5, is DTGVSQNPRHKITKRGQNVTFRCDPISEHNRLYWYRQTLGQGPEFLTYFQNEAQLEKSRLLSDRFSAERPKGSFSTLEIQRTEQGDSAMYLCASSPGPGYGQPQHFGDGTRLSIL.

In this sample, this clonotype turned up many times. The chain recombines TRBV20-1 with TRBJ2-7; 7 bases match TRBD1. Germline values: CDR1 DFQATT, CDR2 SNEGSKA (reference sequence). V lost 6 bases and J lost 3; bases outside the gene matches: 11. CDR3 size: 14 residues. The CDR3 bases are TGCAGTGCCACCGACAGGGTTCGGCTCTACGAGCAGTACTTC. Translating it yields CSATDRVRLYEQYF.

This clonotype was seen only a few times. The chain has TRBV2 and TRBJ2-7; D perhaps matches TRBD2 (5 bases). V was clipped by 8 bases and J by 6 bases, with 8 bases between them. From germline, CDR1 is SNHLY and CDR2 FYNNEI. This CDR3 has 10 residues. This CDR3 reads CASQRVEQYV. In nucleotides, the CDR3 is TGTGCCAGCCAGAGGGTCGAGCAGTACGTC.

This clonotype was seen at least ten times. V gene TRBV20-1 combines with J gene TRBJ2-1, with 13 bases matching TRBD2. The CDR3 has 14 amino acids. The trim removed 5 bases at V and 4 bases at J, leaving 2 bases unmatched. CDR1 and CDR2 from the germline V gene are DFQATT and SNEGSKA (reference sequence). The DNA for the CDR3 is TGCAGTGCTCCGACTAGCGGGGGGTACAATGAGCAGTTCTTC. As protein: CSAPTSGGYNEQFF.

This clonotype has ten or more counts. The chain uses TRBV20-1 and TRBJ2-1; D call uncertain. The CDR3 is made up of 11 amino acids. Trimming stripped 0 bases from V and 12 bases from J, with 9 bases between. The V gene's germline CDR1 is DFQATT and CDR2 SNEGSKA (reference sequence). CDR3 DNA sequence: TGCAGTGCTAGAGATTCCCCGGGGCAGTTCTTC. The encoded protein is CSARDSPGQFF.

V and J are TRBV10-3 and TRBJ1-1; D perhaps matches TRBD1 (5 bases). Trimming removed 7 bases from V and 0 bases from J, with 12 bases in between. The germline V gene has CDR1 ENHRY and CDR2 SYGVKD. The CDR3 covers 14 residues. Here the CDR3 reads CAITRGEMNTEAFF. Here the CDR3 DNA reads TGTGCCATCACCCGAGGGGAGATGAACACTGAAGCTTTCTTT.

V gene TRBV25-1 combines with J gene TRBJ2-7; no reliable D call. V was trimmed by 2 bases and J by 1 base, leaving 12 bases between them. The CDR3 runs to 15 residues. Germline values: CDR1 MGHDK, CDR2 SYGVNS. In DNA form, the CDR3 reads TGTGCCAGCAGTGAAACGGACGGGTCGTCCTACGAGCAGTACTTC. It specifies CASSETDGSSYEQYF.

This clonotype was seen at least ten times. The rearrangement joins TRBV27 to TRBJ2-1; D unclear. Deletions cut 2 bases from V and 3 bases from J, with 8 bases between. Germline values: CDR1 MNHEY, CDR2 SMNVEV (reference sequence). The CDR3 is 14 amino acids. The CDR3 sequence is CASSLEQSYNEQFF. The CDR3 DNA reads as TGTGCCAGCAGTTTAGAACAGAGCTACAATGAGCAGTTCTTC.

The chain joins TRBV20-1 to TRBJ2-1, with 8 bases matching TRBD2. Germline CDR1 and CDR2: DFQATT and SNEGSKA (reference sequence). The J segment lost 4 bases and the V segment lost 1 base, leaving 15 bases of the junction unmatched. The CDR3 is 18 amino acids. This CDR3 reads CSARGRRIAGSHYNEQFF. Written as DNA, the CDR3 is TGCAGTGCTAGAGGGCGTCGAATAGCGGGGTCACATTACAATGAGCAGTTCTTC.

This clonotype was counted ten times or more. The V and J genes are TRBV12-3 or TRBV12-4 and TRBJ2-1; TRBD2 agrees at 8 bases. This CDR3 spans 15 amino acids. V shed 7 bases and J 2 bases; nucleotides not matched to a gene: 7. CDR3 nucleotides: TGTGCCAGCAACCTGGCCGGGAGGGCCTACAATGAGCAGTTCTTC. Translating it yields CASNLAGRAYNEQFF.

Of note for this clonotype: A much bigger clone sits one base away, suggesting this may be a read error. The gene calls are TRBV7-9 and TRBJ1-5; D is uncertain. The J call may be wrong; the DNA end is better matched by TRBJ2-3. The CDR3 is 14 residues long. Germline V gene sequence: CDR1 SEHNR, CDR2 FQNEAQ (reference sequence). The CDR3 loop is CASSLASGNQPQYF. The CDR3 DNA follows: TGTGCCAGCAGCTTAGCGAGTGGGAATCAGCCCCAGTATTTT.